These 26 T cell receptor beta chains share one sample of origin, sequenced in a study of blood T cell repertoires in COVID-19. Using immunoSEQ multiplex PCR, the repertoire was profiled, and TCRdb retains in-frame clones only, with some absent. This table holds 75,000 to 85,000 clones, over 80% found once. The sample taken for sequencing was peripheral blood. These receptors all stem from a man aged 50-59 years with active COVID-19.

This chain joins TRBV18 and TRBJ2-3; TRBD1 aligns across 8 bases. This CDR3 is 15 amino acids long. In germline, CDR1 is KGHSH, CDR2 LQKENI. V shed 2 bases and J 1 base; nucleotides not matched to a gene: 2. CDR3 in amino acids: CASSPSDRGTDTQYF. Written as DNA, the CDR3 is TGTGCCAGCTCACCATCGGACAGGGGCACAGATACGCAGTATTTT. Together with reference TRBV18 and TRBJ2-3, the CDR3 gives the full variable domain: NAGVMQNPRHLVRRRGQEARLRCSPMKGHSHVYWYRQLPEEGLKFMVYLQKENIIDESGMPKERFSAEFPKEGPSILRIQQVVRGDSAAYFCASSPSDRGTDTQYFGPGTRLTVL.

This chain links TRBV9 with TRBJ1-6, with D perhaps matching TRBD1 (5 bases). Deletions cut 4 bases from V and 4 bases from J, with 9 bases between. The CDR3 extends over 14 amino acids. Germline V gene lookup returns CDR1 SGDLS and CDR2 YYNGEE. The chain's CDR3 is CASSSRQYNSPLHF. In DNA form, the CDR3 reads TGTGCCAGCAGCTCCCGACAGTATAATTCACCCCTCCACTTT. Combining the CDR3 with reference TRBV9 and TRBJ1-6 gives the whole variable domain DSGVTQTPKHLITATGQRVTLRCSPRSGDLSVYWYQQSLDQGLQFLIQYYNGEERAKGNILERFSAQQFPDLHSELNLSSLELGDSALYFCASSSRQYNSPLHFGNGTRLTVT.

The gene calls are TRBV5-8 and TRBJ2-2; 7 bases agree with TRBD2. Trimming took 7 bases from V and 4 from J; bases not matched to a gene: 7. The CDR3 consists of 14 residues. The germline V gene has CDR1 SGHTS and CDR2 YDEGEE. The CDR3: CASSKGGRTGELFF. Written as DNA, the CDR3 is TGTGCCAGCTCAAAGGGAGGGCGCACCGGGGAGCTGTTTTTT.

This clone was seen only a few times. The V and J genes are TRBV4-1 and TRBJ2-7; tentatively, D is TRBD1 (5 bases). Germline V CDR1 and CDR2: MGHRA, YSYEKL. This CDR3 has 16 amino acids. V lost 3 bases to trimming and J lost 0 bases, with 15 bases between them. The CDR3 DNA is TGCGCCAGCAGCCAGACACAGGTCAGAGGCTCCTACGAGCAGTACTTC. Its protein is CASSQTQVRGSYEQYF.

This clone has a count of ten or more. The DNA for the CDR3 is TGTGCCAGCTCACCAAGGACAGGGTCGGGCTACACCTTC. This codes for CASSPRTGSGYTF. The chain couples TRBV18 to TRBJ1-2, with TRBD1 matching over 8 bases. From germline, CDR1 is KGHSH and CDR2 LQKENI. The CDR3 covers 13 residues. V lost 2 bases and J lost 8; bases outside the gene matches: 4.

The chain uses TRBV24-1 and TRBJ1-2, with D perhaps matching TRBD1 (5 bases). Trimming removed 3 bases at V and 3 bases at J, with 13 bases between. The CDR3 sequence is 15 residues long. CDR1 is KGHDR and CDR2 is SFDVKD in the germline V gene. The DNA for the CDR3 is TGTGCCACCAGTGATCCCCGCGGGGCGGACTATGGCTACACCTTC. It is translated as CATSDPRGADYGYTF.

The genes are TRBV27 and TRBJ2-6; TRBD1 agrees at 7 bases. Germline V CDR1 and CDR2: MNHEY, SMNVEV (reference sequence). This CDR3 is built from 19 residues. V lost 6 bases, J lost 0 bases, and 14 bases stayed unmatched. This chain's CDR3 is CASRPKGTVDLSGANVLTF. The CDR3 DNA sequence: TGTGCCAGCAGACCAAAAGGGACAGTGGATCTCTCTGGGGCCAACGTCCTGACTTTC.

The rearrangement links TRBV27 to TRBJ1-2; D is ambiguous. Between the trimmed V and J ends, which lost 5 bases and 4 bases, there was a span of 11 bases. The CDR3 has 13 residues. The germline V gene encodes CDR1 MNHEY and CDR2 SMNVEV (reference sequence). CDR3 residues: CASSPMAGYGYTF. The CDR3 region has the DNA TGTGCCAGCAGTCCCATGGCGGGCTATGGCTACACCTTC.

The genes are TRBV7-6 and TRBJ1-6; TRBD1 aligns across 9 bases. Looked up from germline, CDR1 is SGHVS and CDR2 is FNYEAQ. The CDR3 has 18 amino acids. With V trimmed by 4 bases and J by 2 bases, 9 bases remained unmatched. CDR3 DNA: TGTGCCAGCAGCTCGAGCTGGGGGACAGGGACCTATAATTCACCCCTCCACTTT. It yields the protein CASSSSWGTGTYNSPLHF.

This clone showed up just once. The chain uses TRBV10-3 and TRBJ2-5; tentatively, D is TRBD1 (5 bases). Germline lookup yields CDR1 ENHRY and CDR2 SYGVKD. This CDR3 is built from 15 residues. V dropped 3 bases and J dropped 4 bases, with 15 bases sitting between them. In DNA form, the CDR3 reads TGTGCCATCAGTGAATGGGGCGCGACCGGAGAGACCCAGTACTTC. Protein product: CAISEWGATGETQYF.

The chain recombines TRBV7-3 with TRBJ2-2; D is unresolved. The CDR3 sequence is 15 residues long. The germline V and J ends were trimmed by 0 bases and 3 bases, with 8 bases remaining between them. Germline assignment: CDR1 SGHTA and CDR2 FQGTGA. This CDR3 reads CASSLTPEDTGELFF. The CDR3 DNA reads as TGTGCCAGCAGCTTAACCCCAGAGGACACCGGGGAGCTGTTTTTT.

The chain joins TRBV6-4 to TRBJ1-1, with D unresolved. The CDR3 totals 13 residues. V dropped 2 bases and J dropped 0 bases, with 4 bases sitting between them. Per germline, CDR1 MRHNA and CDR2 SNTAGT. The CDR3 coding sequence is TGTGCCAGCAGTGACGAGATGAACACTGAAGCTTTCTTT. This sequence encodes CASSDEMNTEAFF.

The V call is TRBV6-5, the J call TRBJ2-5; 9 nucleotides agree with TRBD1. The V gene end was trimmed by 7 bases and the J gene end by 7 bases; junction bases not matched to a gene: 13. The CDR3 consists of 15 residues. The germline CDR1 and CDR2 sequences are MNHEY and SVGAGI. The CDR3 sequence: CASTGGDRVAGTQYF. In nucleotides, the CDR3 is TGTGCCAGCACCGGTGGGGACAGGGTGGCCGGGACCCAGTACTTC.

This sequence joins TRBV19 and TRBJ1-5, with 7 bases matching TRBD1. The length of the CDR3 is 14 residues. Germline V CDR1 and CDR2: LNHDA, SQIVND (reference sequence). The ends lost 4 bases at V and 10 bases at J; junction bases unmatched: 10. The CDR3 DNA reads TGTGCCAGTAGTACGGGGACAGCAGGAGGCCCCCAGCATTTT. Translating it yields CASSTGTAGGPQHF.

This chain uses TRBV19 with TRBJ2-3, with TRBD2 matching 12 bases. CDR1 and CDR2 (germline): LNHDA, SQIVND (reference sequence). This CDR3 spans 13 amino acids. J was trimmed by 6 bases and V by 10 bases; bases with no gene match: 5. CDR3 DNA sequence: TGTGCCATAGGACTAGCGGGAATGGATACGCAGTATTTT. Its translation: CAIGLAGMDTQYF.

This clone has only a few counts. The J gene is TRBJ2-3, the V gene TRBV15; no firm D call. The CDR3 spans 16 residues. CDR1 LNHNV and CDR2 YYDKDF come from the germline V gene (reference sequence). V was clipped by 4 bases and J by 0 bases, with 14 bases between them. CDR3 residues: CATSKTYIDSTDTQYF. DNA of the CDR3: TGTGCCACCAGCAAGACATATATTGATAGCACAGATACGCAGTATTTT.

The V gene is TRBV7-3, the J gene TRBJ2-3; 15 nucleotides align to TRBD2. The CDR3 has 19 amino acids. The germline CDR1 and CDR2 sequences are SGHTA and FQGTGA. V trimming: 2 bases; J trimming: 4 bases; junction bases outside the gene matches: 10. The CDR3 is CASSLSAGLAGGKADTQYF. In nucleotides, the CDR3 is TGTGCCAGCAGCTTATCAGCCGGACTAGCGGGAGGGAAGGCAGATACGCAGTATTTT.

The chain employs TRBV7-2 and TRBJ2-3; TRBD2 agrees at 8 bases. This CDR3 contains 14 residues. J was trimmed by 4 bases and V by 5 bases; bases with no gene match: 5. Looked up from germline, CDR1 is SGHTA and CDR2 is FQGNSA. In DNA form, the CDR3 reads TGTGCCAGCAGCCCGTCACTAGCGGCAGATACGCAGTATTTT. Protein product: CASSPSLAADTQYF.

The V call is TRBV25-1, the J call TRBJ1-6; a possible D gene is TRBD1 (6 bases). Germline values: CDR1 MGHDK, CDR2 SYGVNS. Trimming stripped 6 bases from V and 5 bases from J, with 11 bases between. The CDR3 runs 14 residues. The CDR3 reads CASRDTGNNSPLHF. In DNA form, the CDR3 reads TGTGCCAGCAGGGATACAGGGAATAATTCACCCCTCCACTTT.

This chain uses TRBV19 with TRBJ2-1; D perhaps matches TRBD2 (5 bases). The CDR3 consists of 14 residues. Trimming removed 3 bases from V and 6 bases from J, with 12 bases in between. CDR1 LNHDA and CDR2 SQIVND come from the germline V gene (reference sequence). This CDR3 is CASSIQTTINEQFF. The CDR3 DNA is TGTGCCAGTAGTATCCAGACTACAATCAATGAGCAGTTCTTC.

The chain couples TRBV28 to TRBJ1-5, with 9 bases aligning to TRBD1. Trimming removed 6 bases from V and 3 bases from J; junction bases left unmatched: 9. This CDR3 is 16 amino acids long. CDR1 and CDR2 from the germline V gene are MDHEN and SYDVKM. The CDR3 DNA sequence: TGTGCCAGCAGCACGTTCCGGACAGGGGACAATCAGCCCCAGCATTTT. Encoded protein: CASSTFRTGDNQPQHF.

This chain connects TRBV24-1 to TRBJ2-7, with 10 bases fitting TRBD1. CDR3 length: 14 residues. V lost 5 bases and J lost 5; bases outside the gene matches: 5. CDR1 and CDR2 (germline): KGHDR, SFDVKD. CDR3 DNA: TGTGCCACCAGTGGATCGGACAGGGGGGACGAGCAGTACTTC. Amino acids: CATSGSDRGDEQYF.

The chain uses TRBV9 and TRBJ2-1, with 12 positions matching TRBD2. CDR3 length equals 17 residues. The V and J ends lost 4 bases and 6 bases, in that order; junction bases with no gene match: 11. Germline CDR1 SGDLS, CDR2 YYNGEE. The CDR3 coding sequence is TGTGCCAGCAGCTCGACGGGTACTAGCGGGAGGCTCAATGAGCAGTTCTTC. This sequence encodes CASSSTGTSGRLNEQFF.

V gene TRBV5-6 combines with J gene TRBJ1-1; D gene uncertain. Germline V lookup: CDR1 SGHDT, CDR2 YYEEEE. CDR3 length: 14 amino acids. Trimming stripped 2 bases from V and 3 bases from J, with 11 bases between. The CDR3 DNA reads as TGTGCCAGCAGCTTCGGAGGTAGGGACACTGAAGCTTTCTTT. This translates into CASSFGGRDTEAFF.

CDR3 loop: CASRSSGMSTDTQYF. CDR3 bases: TGTGCCAGCAGGTCGAGCGGGATGAGCACAGATACGCAGTATTTT. V and J are TRBV2 and TRBJ2-3; TRBD2 agrees at 7 bases. Trimming cost V 6 bases and J 0 bases; bases outside gene matches: 6. Looked up from germline, CDR1 is SNHLY and CDR2 is FYNNEI. CDR3 length equals 15 residues.

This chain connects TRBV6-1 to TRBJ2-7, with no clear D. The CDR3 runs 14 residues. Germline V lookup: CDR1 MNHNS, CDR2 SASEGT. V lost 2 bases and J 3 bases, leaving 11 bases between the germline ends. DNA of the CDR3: TGTGCCAGCAGTGAAATTAGTAAGAACTACGAGCAGTACTTC. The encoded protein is CASSEISKNYEQYF.